Listed below are T cell receptor beta chains from one sample, sequenced in a study of Graves' ophthalmopathy and Graves' hyperthyroidism. MiXCR was run by TCRdb on the multiplex PCR reads, yielding one entry per CDR3 protein. The table has 240,000 or so distinct CDR3 sequences, approximately 42% seen once. Material: peripheral blood. The receptors derive from an adult man with Graves' ophthalmopathy. CDR3s include the opening cysteine and the closing phenylalanine or tryptophan. D genes are given only for firm matches. Rows give clone size only sometimes, using once, few, many, or a class for an expanded clone.

V gene	J gene	clone size	D gene	CDR3 DNA	CDR3 protein
TRBV5-8	TRBJ2-7	.	TRBD2	TGTGCCAGCAGTCTCCGGGAGGGGGGTAGCGAGCAGTACTTC	CASSLREGGSEQYF
TRBV5-5	TRBJ1-5	few	.	TGTGCCAGCAGCTTATGGGGGGTGGATCAGCCCCAGCATTTT	CASSLWGVDQPQHF
TRBV25-1	TRBJ1-2	many	TRBD1	TGTGCCAGCAGTGCCCCGGGACAGCTATCCTATGGCTACACCTTC	CASSAPGQLSYGYTF
TRBV12-3/TRBV12-4	TRBJ1-1	.	TRBD1	TGTGCCAGCCAAGGGGGCGCTTGGGACACTGAAGCTTTCTTT	CASQGGAWDTEAFF
TRBV20-1	TRBJ2-5	.	.	TGCAGTGCTAGAGAGGCGGGCGCACGTGAGACCCAGTACTTC	CSAREAGARETQYF
TRBV29-1	TRBJ1-4	many	.	TGCAGCGTTCTGTGGGGAGAGGCTGAAAAACTGTTTTTT	CSVLWGEAEKLFF
TRBV15	TRBJ2-5	.	TRBD2	TGTGCCACCAGCAGAGAGGGACTAGGGGGAGAGACCCAGTACTTC	CATSREGLGGETQYF
TRBV5-8	TRBJ1-3	.	.	TGTGCCAGCAGCCGGACATCCATCTCTGGAAACACCATATATTTT	CASSRTSISGNTIYF
TRBV11-2	TRBJ2-3	.	TRBD2	TGTGCCAGCAGCCTCTCCTCGACTAGCGGGGGCACAGATACGCAGTATTTT	CASSLSSTSGGTDTQYF
TRBV29-1	TRBJ1-2	.	.	TGCAGTTTGGTGACAGGCGCGGGAAATGGCTACACCTTC	CSLVTGAGNGYTF
TRBV7-2	TRBJ2-2	.	TRBD1	TGTGCCAGCAGGACAGGGGTCGGCACCGGGGAGCTGTTTTTT	CASRTGVGTGELFF
TRBV7-2	TRBJ2-2	.	.	TGTGCCAGCAGCTTCGTGGGGCACACCGGGGAGCTGTTTTTT	CASSFVGHTGELFF
TRBV7-9	TRBJ2-7	.	.	TGTGCCAGCAGCTTAGCTTCTCCGAGCTCCTACGAGCAGTACTTC	CASSLASPSSYEQYF
TRBV10-3	TRBJ2-5	.	TRBD1	TGTGCCACCGGACAGGGCGAAGAGACCCAGTACTTC	CATGQGEETQYF
TRBV25-1	TRBJ1-5	.	.	TGTGTCAGCAGTGTAGATGGCAATCAGCCCCAGCATTTT	CVSSVDGNQPQHF
TRBV10-2	TRBJ2-2	.	.	TGCGCCAGCAGGCCCGGAGGCGGGGAGCTGTTTTTT	CASRPGGGELFF
TRBV7-9	TRBJ1-4	few	.	TGTGCCAGCACCCCTGAGGGTACCAATGAAAAACTGTTTTTT	CASTPEGTNEKLFF
TRBV7-6	TRBJ2-2	.	TRBD1	TGTGCCAGCAGCTTACGTACAGGGGTTAGGACCGGGGAGCTGTTTTTT	CASSLRTGVRTGELFF
TRBV19	TRBJ1-2	.	.	TGTGCCAGTAGTATAAACAGGGAAAACTATGGCTACACCTTC	CASSINRENYGYTF
TRBV5-8	TRBJ2-7	.	TRBD2	TGTGCCAGCAGCTTAGCTAGCGGGCCGAACTACGAGCAGTACTTC	CASSLASGPNYEQYF
TRBV29-1	TRBJ1-1	.	TRBD1	TGCAGCGTTGTGTCCCCGGACAGGGAGGTGGAAGCTTTCTTT	CSVVSPDREVEAFF
TRBV9	TRBJ2-7	.	.	TGTGCCAGCAGCGGGGGGGCGGGAGTGCACGAGCAGTACTTC	CASSGGAGVHEQYF
TRBV6-6	TRBJ2-7	.	TRBD1	TGTGCCAGCAGCAAGGGACAGGGGAGGTACGAGCAGTACTTC	CASSKGQGRYEQYF
TRBV4-1	TRBJ1-1	few	TRBD1	TGCGCCAGCAGCCTCACAGGGGCTACTGAAGCTTTCTTT	CASSLTGATEAFF
TRBV4-1	TRBJ1-1	.	.	TGCGCCAGCAGCCAAGTTGGGGGACCCACTGAAGCTTTCTTT	CASSQVGGPTEAFF
TRBV15	TRBJ2-6	.	.	TGTGCCACCAGCAGAGGCCGTCGGAGCTCTGGGGCCAACGTCCTGACTTTC	CATSRGRRSSGANVLTF
TRBV7-2	TRBJ2-7	.	TRBD1	TGTGCCAGCAGCGTCGAGACAGGGGTCTCCTACGAGCAGTACTTC	CASSVETGVSYEQYF
TRBV19	TRBJ1-1	.	TRBD1	TGTGCCAGTAGTATGGGACGGGGACAGGGGGCCCCTGAAGCTTTTTTT	CASSMGRGQGAPEAFF
TRBV12-3/TRBV12-4	TRBJ1-1	.	.	TGTGCCAGCACCCTGCAGGCTGGGAGCTCTGAAGCTTTCTTT	CASTLQAGSSEAFF
TRBV10-3	TRBJ2-7	.	.	TGTGCCATCAGTGCCGGCGGGGTCTCCTACGAGCAGTACTTC	CAISAGGVSYEQYF
TRBV10-3	TRBJ2-7	many	TRBD1	TGTGCCATCAGACAGGGACAGGGGGCTAGGTACGAGCAGTACTTC	CAIRQGQGARYEQYF
TRBV29-1	TRBJ2-7	.	TRBD1	TGCAGCGCTCTGACAGGGGGCGACTACGAGCAGTACTTC	CSALTGGDYEQYF
TRBV12-3/TRBV12-4	TRBJ1-2	.	.	TGTGCCAGCGGTACGAGGGGGGACTATGGCTACACCTTC	CASGTRGDYGYTF
TRBV7-2	TRBJ2-2	.	.	TGTGCCAGCAGCTTTCGGATCGCCAGCTTAAACACCGGGGAGCTGTTTTTT	CASSFRIASLNTGELFF
TRBV9	TRBJ2-6	few	.	TGTGCCAGCAGCTCGGGACGGCCTCTCGGGGCCAACGTCCTGACTTTC	CASSSGRPLGANVLTF
TRBV15	TRBJ2-7	.	TRBD1	TGTGCCACCAGCGGTCAGACAGGGGGCCTTTCCTACGAGCAGTACTTC	CATSGQTGGLSYEQYF
TRBV20-1	TRBJ2-5	few	TRBD2	TGCAGTGCTAGGGGACTAGCGGGAGAGACCCAGTACTTC	CSARGLAGETQYF
TRBV7-9	TRBJ2-2	.	TRBD1	TGCGCCAGCAGCCAAGCCCCGACAGGGTACTCCGGGGAGCTGTTTTTT	CASSQAPTGYSGELFF
TRBV19	TRBJ1-2	.	TRBD1	TGTGCCAGTAGTATCCCGGGACAGCCCTTCTATGGCTACACCTTC	CASSIPGQPFYGYTF
TRBV5-5	TRBJ1-5	.	.	TGTGCCAGCAGCCTCCGGATTAGCAATCAGCCCCAGCATTTT	CASSLRISNQPQHF
TRBV5-1	TRBJ2-5	few	TRBD1	TGCGCCAGCAGCACTACCGGGACAGGGGCTGAGACCCAGTACTTC	CASSTTGTGAETQYF